Each of the 6 T cell receptor beta chains below was sequenced from the same sample in a study of response to subunit inactivated influenza vaccine. Each CDR3 protein is one row after TCRdb ran MiXCR on the RT-PCR reads. Found here are around 710,000 distinct CDR3 sequences, 14% of them singletons; the top ten hold approximately 6.5%. The starting material was PBMCs from blood, obtained approximately 15 days before vaccination. Receptor source: a man aged 50-59 years who received an inactivated influenza vaccine.

This clonotype was picked up many times. The chain recombines TRBV4-1 with TRBJ2-2; 7 bases align to TRBD1. The V gene end was trimmed by 2 bases and the J gene end by 5 bases; junction bases not matched to a gene: 8. The germline V gene has CDR1 MGHRA and CDR2 YSYEKL. The CDR3 totals 16 residues. The CDR3 nucleotides are TGCGCCAGCAGCCAACTGCCACAGGGGAATACCGGGGAGCTGTTTTTT. Protein: CASSQLPQGNTGELFF.

V usage is TRBV5-1 and J usage is TRBJ2-7, with 9 nucleotides matching TRBD1. After removal of 3 bases from V and 3 bases from J, the junction contained 7 bases not matched to a gene. Germline CDR1 reads SGHRS; CDR2 reads YFSETQ. This CDR3 has 15 amino acids. This CDR3 is CASSSPGQGYYEQYF. The CDR3, as DNA: TGCGCCAGCAGCTCACCGGGACAGGGATACTACGAGCAGTACTTC.

This clonotype was recorded a few times. This rearrangement joins TRBV18 to TRBJ1-1; no definite D call. The germline V gene encodes CDR1 KGHSH and CDR2 LQKENI. This CDR3 is built from 14 residues. V gave up 5 bases and J gave up 4 bases, with 14 bases separating them. Here the CDR3 reads CASSTSPDGTEAFF. CDR3 DNA sequence: TGTGCCAGCTCAACGAGCCCTGATGGCACTGAAGCTTTCTTT.

This clonotype has more than one count but fewer than ten. This chain links TRBV7-9 with TRBJ2-7; D might be TRBD2 (6 bases). This CDR3 has 15 residues. Germline V gene sequence: CDR1 SEHNR, CDR2 FQNEAQ (reference sequence). V gave up 1 base and J gave up 6 bases, with 16 bases separating them. The CDR3 DNA reads as TGTGCCAGCAGCTTAGTCCCGGAGGGTCCCGTCGAGCAGTACTTC. It codes for CASSLVPEGPVEQYF. Supplemented by reference TRBV7-9 and TRBJ2-7, the full variable domain reads DTGVSQNPRHKITKRGQNVTFRCDPISEHNRLYWYRQTLGQGPEFLTYFQNEAQLEKSRLLSDRFSAERPKGSFSTLEIQRTEQGDSAMYLCASSLVPEGPVEQYFGPGTRLTVT.

The chain has TRBV24-1 and TRBJ2-7; D possibly corresponds to TRBD2 (5 bases). CDR1 KGHDR and CDR2 SFDVKD come from the germline V gene. The V end lost 4 bases, the J end lost 3 bases, and 21 bases lay between the germline ends. This CDR3 region has 17 residues. The CDR3 DNA is TGTGCCACCAGTGACACCCCCCCCCCGCCGGGGAGCTACGAGCAGTACTTC. It yields the protein CATSDTPPPPGSYEQYF.

This clonotype was counted between two and nine times. The V call is TRBV5-1, the J call TRBJ2-3; D possibly corresponds to TRBD2 (7 bases). The length of the CDR3 is 14 residues. Per the germline V gene, CDR1 is SGHRS and CDR2 is YFSETQ. Trimming pared 7 bases from V and 4 bases from J, leaving 16 bases between. The CDR3: CASRVAGAPDTQYF. The CDR3 nucleotides are TGCGCCAGCCGCGTGGCGGGGGCCCCAGATACGCAGTATTTT.